Below, 26 T cell receptor beta chains from the same sample are listed, as sequenced in a study of T cell repertoires in cytomegalovirus infection. MiXCR, run by TCRdb on the reads, gives a single entry per CDR3 protein. The sample shows 200,000 to 300,000 distinct CDR3 sequences, around 9% of them seen only once. The sample comprised PBMCs. The receptors stem from a human donor in good health (CMV status not recorded). Some clones in this sample may be carry-over from other donors' samples.

This chain connects TRBV12-3 or TRBV12-4 to TRBJ1-5; maybe TRBD1 (5 bases). Trimming took 7 bases from V and 2 from J, leaving 12 bases between them. This CDR3 is 14 amino acids long. CDR3 nucleotides: TGTGCCAGCACGGAGGACAAGGGCAATCAGCCCCAGCATTTT. Protein: CASTEDKGNQPQHF.

This clonotype has only one observation. The chain uses TRBV20-1 and TRBJ2-2, with D uncertain. The CDR3 consists of 14 residues. V was cut by 5 bases and J by 5 bases, with 15 bases left in between. Germline CDR1 is DFQATT and CDR2 is SNEGSKA (reference sequence). CDR3 amino acids: CSAFIGSMTGELFF. CDR3 DNA: TGCAGTGCTTTTATAGGGTCGATGACCGGGGAGCTGTTTTTT.

V is TRBV28 and J is TRBJ2-3; 13 bases fit TRBD2. Germline V CDR1 and CDR2: MDHEN, SYDVKM. V trimming: 2 bases; J trimming: 2 bases; junction bases outside the gene matches: 4. The CDR3 totals 17 residues. The CDR3 loop reads CASSLGTSGDITDTQYF. The CDR3 bases are TGTGCCAGCAGTTTAGGGACTAGCGGGGACATCACAGATACGCAGTATTTT.

This clonotype was observed at least ten times. V is TRBV7-6 and J is TRBJ1-4; D call uncertain. The CDR3 runs 18 residues. The germline gives CDR1 SGHVS, CDR2 FNYEAQ. The ends were cut back, 0 bases at V and 0 bases at J, with 14 bases in the middle. CDR3 protein: CASSLAPTNRATNEKLFF. As DNA, the CDR3 is TGTGCCAGCAGCTTAGCTCCCACCAACAGAGCAACTAATGAAAAACTGTTTTTT.

Ten or more counts support this clonotype. The J gene is TRBJ2-5, the V gene TRBV12-3 or TRBV12-4, with 10 bases aligning to TRBD1. Germline trimming cut 7 bases from V and 5 bases from J; bases unmatched to any gene: 7. This CDR3 contains 14 residues. The CDR3 here is CASTPTGGAETQYF. In nucleotides, the CDR3 is TGTGCCAGCACCCCGACAGGGGGCGCGGAGACCCAGTACTTC.

The genes are TRBV20-1 and TRBJ1-1; D gene ambiguous. V dropped 4 bases and J dropped 4 bases, with 22 bases sitting between them. This CDR3 contains 16 residues. Per germline, CDR1 DFQATT and CDR2 SNEGSKA (reference sequence). CDR3 DNA sequence: TGCAGTGCTAATGACGTCTCGACGGGAGGGCGCACTGAAGCTTTCTTT. It yields the protein CSANDVSTGGRTEAFF.

This clonotype was seen repeatedly, ten times or more. The gene calls are TRBV12-3 or TRBV12-4 and TRBJ1-2; no clear D gene. V was pared by 4 bases and J by 4 bases, with 13 bases between. CDR3 length: 14 residues. The CDR3 loop reads CASSSAGFGYGYTF. The CDR3 bases are TGTGCCAGCAGTTCCGCGGGTTTTGGCTATGGCTACACCTTC.

This clonotype was seen ten or more times. This chain joins TRBV7-8 and TRBJ1-1, with 7 positions matching TRBD1. The CDR3 spans 18 residues. V was clipped by 5 bases and J by 1 base; unmatched bases: 16. CDR1 and CDR2 (germline): SGHVS, FQNEAQ. CDR3 DNA sequence: TGTGCCAGCAGCCGTTTTGACAGGGTGAAGTATCGGAACACTGAAGCTTTCTTT. This translates into CASSRFDRVKYRNTEAFF.

This clonotype was found many times. This sequence joins TRBV13 and TRBJ2-7, with D hard to call. Trimming removed 0 bases at V and 7 bases at J, with 10 bases between. The CDR3 is 13 amino acids. The germline V gene encodes CDR1 PRHDT and CDR2 FYEKMQ (reference sequence). DNA for the CDR3: TGTGCCAGCAGCTTAGGCCGACGGCGTGAGCAGTACTTC. Translation gives CASSLGRRREQYF.

This clonotype was seen repeatedly, ten times or more. V gene TRBV11-2 combines with J gene TRBJ2-1; D is tentatively TRBD1 or TRBD2 (7 bases each). In germline, CDR1 is SGHAT, CDR2 FQNNGV. V was clipped by 1 base and J by 9 bases, with 13 bases between them. CDR3 length: 14 amino acids. The CDR3 region has the DNA TGTGCCAGCAGCTTAGGTCCAGGGGGGGGTGAGCAGTTCTTC. This codes for CASSLGPGGGEQFF.

This clonotype was seen at least ten times. V and J are TRBV7-2 and TRBJ1-2; 7 nucleotides line up with TRBD1. The germline V gene encodes CDR1 SGHTA and CDR2 FQGNSA. Trimming at V came to 1 base and at J to 5 bases, leaving 10 bases not matched to a gene. The CDR3 contains 16 residues. The CDR3 DNA follows: TGTGCCAGCAGCTTAGACTCCGGGACAGAGATATATGGCTACACCTTC. Protein product: CASSLDSGTEIYGYTF.

This chain connects TRBV20-1 to TRBJ2-5; 10 nucleotides align to TRBD2. V trimming: 1 base; J trimming: 1 base; junction bases outside the gene matches: 6. From germline, CDR1 is DFQATT and CDR2 SNEGSKA (reference sequence). The CDR3 totals 16 residues. CDR3 protein: CSARVVAGGSQETQYF. The DNA for the CDR3 is TGCAGTGCTAGAGTCGTAGCGGGGGGTTCCCAAGAGACCCAGTACTTC.

This clonotype appeared many times. The V call is TRBV28, the J call TRBJ1-5; the D is unclear. The germline V gene encodes CDR1 MDHEN and CDR2 SYDVKM. V was trimmed by 3 bases and J by 5 bases, leaving 17 bases between them. CDR3 length equals 16 residues. CDR3 sequence reads: CASSFRLTTLDQPQHF. The CDR3 nucleotides are TGTGCCAGCAGTTTTCGTCTTACGACGTTGGATCAGCCCCAGCATTTT.

In this sample, this clonotype turned up a few times. This rearrangement joins TRBV19 to TRBJ2-4, with D perhaps matching TRBD1 (6 bases). V shed 7 bases and J shed 0 bases, with 16 bases lying between them. CDR1 is LNHDA, CDR2 SQIVND, per germline (reference sequence). CDR3 length equals 16 residues. In DNA form, the CDR3 reads TGTGCCAGTAAAGGAATCACAGGGATAGCCAAAAACATTCAGTACTTC. It encodes CASKGITGIAKNIQYF.

This clonotype was seen at least ten times. The chain joins TRBV5-6 to TRBJ2-7, with 12 bases lining up with TRBD2. CDR3 length equals 16 residues. Losses at the gene ends were 4 bases for V and 4 bases for J; bases not matched to a gene: 9. CDR1 is SGHDT, CDR2 YYEEEE, per germline. In DNA form, the CDR3 reads TGTGCCAGCAGCCCAGGGGGACTAGCGGGCCTTTACGAGCAGTACTTC. Encoded protein: CASSPGGLAGLYEQYF.

This clonotype occurred many times. V gene TRBV7-2 combines with J gene TRBJ1-1; unclear D gene. Trimming removed 5 bases at V and 3 bases at J, with 13 bases between. Looked up from germline, CDR1 is SGHTA and CDR2 is FQGNSA. CDR3 size: 14 residues. CDR3 in amino acids: CASSTRGWDTEAFF. The CDR3 nucleotides read TGTGCCAGCAGCACTCGAGGGTGGGACACTGAAGCTTTCTTT.

This clonotype has at least ten counts. The chain links TRBV12-3 or TRBV12-4 to TRBJ1-1; TRBD1 is a possible D gene (6 bases). V lost 2 bases, J lost 4 bases, and 8 bases lay in between. The CDR3 consists of 13 residues. In DNA form, the CDR3 reads TGTGCCAGCAGTTTAACAGGGAGCACTGAAGCTTTCTTT. Its protein is CASSLTGSTEAFF.

V and J are TRBV24-1 and TRBJ2-3; TRBD1 agrees at 8 bases. V gave up 2 bases and J gave up 4 bases; unmatched junction bases: 7. The germline V gene has CDR1 KGHDR and CDR2 SFDVKD. This CDR3 is 16 amino acids long. Written as DNA, the CDR3 is TGTGCCACCAGTGATTACCAAGGACAGGGATCAGATACGCAGTATTTT. It translates to CATSDYQGQGSDTQYF.

This clonotype was seen repeatedly, ten times or more. CDR3 loop: CASSPPGRNEQFF. CDR3 sequence (DNA): TGTGCCAGCAGCCCTCCTGGGCGCAATGAGCAGTTCTTC. The chain is built from TRBV7-2 and TRBJ2-1; D not resolved. V gave up 5 bases and J gave up 6 bases, with 11 bases separating them. Looked up from germline, CDR1 is SGHTA and CDR2 is FQGNSA. The CDR3 covers 13 residues. Variable domain in full (rest from reference TRBV7-2 and TRBJ2-1): GAGVSQSPSNKVTEKGKDVELRCDPISGHTALYWYRQSLGQGLEFLIYFQGNSAPDKSGLPSDRFSAERTGGSVSTLTIQRTQQEDSAVYLCASSPPGRNEQFFGPGTRLTVL.

This clonotype was seen a few times. The rearrangement joins TRBV6-2 or TRBV6-3 to TRBJ2-2; D unclear. From germline, CDR1 is MNHEY and CDR2 SVGEGT. The CDR3 sequence is 13 residues long. V was pared by 8 bases and J by 4 bases, with 11 bases between. CDR3 residues: CASHSPPTGELFF. The CDR3 DNA follows: TGTGCCAGCCACAGCCCTCCCACCGGGGAGCTGTTTTTT.

This clonotype was seen ten or more times. The DNA of the CDR3 is TGTGCCAGCAGTCAACAATTTCTGGGGGAGCTGTTTTTT. As protein: CASSQQFLGELFF. The chain combines TRBV11-2 with TRBJ2-2; D unclear. The CDR3 is made up of 13 amino acids. V lost 6 bases and J 8 bases, leaving 13 bases between the germline ends. Looked up from germline, CDR1 is SGHAT and CDR2 is FQNNGV.

This clonotype was detected only a few times. The genes are TRBV6-2 or TRBV6-3 and TRBJ1-5; D unresolved. Germline-derived CDR1 and CDR2 are MNHEY and SVGEGT. This CDR3 spans 15 amino acids. Trimming took off 6 bases at V and 6 bases at J, with 18 bases between the two ends. The CDR3 DNA reads as TGTGCCAGCAGCCCGGAAAAACGCCCGGGTCAGCCCCAGCATTTT. Translating it yields CASSPEKRPGQPQHF.

Many counts were recorded for this clonotype. The rearrangement uses TRBV7-2 and TRBJ1-1; D gene ambiguous. CDR1 SGHTA and CDR2 FQGNSA come from the germline V gene. Trimming removed 5 bases at V and 4 bases at J, with 8 bases between. CDR3 length: 12 residues. The CDR3 DNA is TGTGCCAGCAGCCCATGGAGCACTGAAGCTTTCTTT. This sequence encodes CASSPWSTEAFF.

In this sample, this clonotype turned up many times. This chain connects TRBV18 to TRBJ1-5; 7 positions agree with TRBD1. The CDR3 has 14 amino acids. Germline values: CDR1 KGHSH, CDR2 LQKENI. Trimming took 5 bases from V and 5 from J; bases not matched to a gene: 6. The CDR3 coding sequence is TGTGCCAGCTCATCTAAGACAGGGTATCAGCCCCAGCATTTT. Translated: CASSSKTGYQPQHF. Filled out from reference TRBV18 and TRBJ1-5, the complete variable domain reads NAGVMQNPRHLVRRRGQEARLRCSPMKGHSHVYWYRQLPEEGLKFMVYLQKENIIDESGMPKERFSAEFPKEGPSILRIQQVVRGDSAAYFCASSSKTGYQPQHFGDGTRLSIL.

V is TRBV19 and J is TRBJ1-5; perhaps TRBD1 as D (5 bases). Germline loops: CDR1 LNHDA, CDR2 SQIVND (reference sequence). The CDR3 runs to 14 residues. V was trimmed by 9 bases and J by 1 base, leaving 13 bases between them. DNA of the CDR3: TGTGCCAGCCTCCGAAGGGGAAGCAATCAGCCCCAGCATTTT. As protein: CASLRRGSNQPQHF. Complete variable domain (other parts from reference TRBV19 and TRBJ1-5): DGGITQSPKYLFRKEGQNVTLSCEQNLNHDAMYWYRQDPGQGLRLIYYSQIVNDFQKGDIAEGYSVSREKKESFPLTVTSAQKNPTAFYLCASLRRGSNQPQHFGDGTRLSIL.

This clonotype has a count of ten or more. This chain links TRBV20-1 with TRBJ1-5; D unclear. V gave up 5 bases and J gave up 3 bases, with 14 bases separating them. CDR1 and CDR2 from the germline V gene are DFQATT and SNEGSKA (reference sequence). CDR3 size: 14 residues. CDR3: CSARKDGYNQPQHF. The CDR3 bases are TGCAGTGCTCGAAAAGACGGGTACAATCAGCCCCAGCATTTT.